This T cell receptor beta chain stems from a study of blood T cells in healthy people across ages. Study overall: Template switching picked up about one barcoded beta molecule for each two T cells.

This clonotype was seen a few times. Antigen specificity is unknown. Study results and caveats: Changes seen in expanded clonotypes were possibly confounded by donor CMV status left unknown.

Trimming left V 2 bases short and J 4 bases short, with 12 bases between. Germline loops: CDR1 SGDLS, CDR2 YYNGEE. The CDR3 is made up of 15 amino acids. Next came a second PCR, run for about 6 to 12 cycles, which used a sample-barcoded 5' primer along with a J-beta primer mix. TCRdb re-called the 5' RACE reads with MiXCR, one entry per CDR3 protein. The data show roughly 1,500,000 distinct CDR3 sequences, 42% seen once. This TCR was sampled from a young woman in good health. This chain connects TRBV9 to TRBJ2-2; tentatively, D is TRBD1 (5 bases). Material for sequencing was blood. The CDR3, as DNA: TGTGCCAGCAGCGTGTCGGACACCATCACCGGGGAGCTGTTTTTT. It specifies CASSVSDTITGELFF.